What follows describes a single TCR beta chain. At one end, the junction sequence differs from germline, possibly due to a read error. These data come from a study of tumor and adjacent non-tumor tissue in lung cancer. Study background: There were some 11 adenocarcinoma, a couple of squamous cell carcinoma and 1 small cell lung cancer cases. Samples averaged about 4.17 million productive TCRbeta reads each. The patients, 10 or so men and 4 or 5 women, were about 31 to 80 with stage I to III disease.

A modified ARM-PCR protocol with three rounds of nested PCR amplified TCRbeta. TCRdb reanalysed the multiplex PCR reads using MiXCR and keeps one entry per CDR3 protein. The sample records about 80,000 distinct CDR3 sequences, about 82% being singletons. No cell sorting was done before RNA was extracted from the tissue. Distant lung tissue was collected more than 3 cm away from the tumor edge. This CDR3 contains 13 residues. The germline V gene encodes CDR1 SGHNT and CDR2 YENEEA. The clonotype originates from a man aged 55 to 70 with non-small cell lung cancer. J is TRBJ2-3 and V is TRBV11-3; D possibly corresponds to TRBD1 (5 bases). The sequenced sample consisted of distant non-tumor lung tissue. The CDR3 reads CASRFQGADRQYF. CDR3 bases: TGTGCCAGCAGATTTCAAGGGGCAGATAGGCAGTATTTT.